These T cell receptor beta chains were read from a single sample in a study of patients and donors after allogeneic stem cell transplantation. TCRdb re-called the RT-PCR reads with MiXCR, one entry per CDR3 protein. The sample includes about 410,000 distinct CDR3 sequences, 16% seen only once; the top ten take 6.5% to 7.5%. The sequenced material came from blood, either unsorted or a sorted T cell fraction (not recorded which). The source is a human donor who was either an allogeneic HSCT recipient or a stem cell or donor lymphocyte infusion donor (not recorded which). It is not recorded whose cells these are; they may come from a transplant donor. Each CDR3 is given with its conserved first and last residue. D genes are given only for firm matches. Not all rows give a size; the values are once, few, many and, for expanded clones, a class.

V,size,D,J,DNA,CDR3
TRBV12-3/TRBV12-4,many,-,TRBJ2-4,TGTGCCAGCAGCCCGGACTCCAAAGCCAAAAACATTCAGTACTTC,CASSPDSKAKNIQYF
TRBV11-2,-,TRBD1,TRBJ2-1,TGTGCCAGCAGCCCCGACCAGTTTTCGGACAGGGGGGCGTTTTACAATGAGCAGTTCTTC,CASSPDQFSDRGAFYNEQFF
TRBV13,few,-,TRBJ1-6,TGTGCCAGCGTACGGAGAGGGCCCAATTCACCCCTCCACTTT,CASVRRGPNSPLHF
TRBV5-1,-,TRBD1,TRBJ1-2,TGCGCCAGCAGCAACAAACAGGGGGCGAATGGCTACACCTTC,CASSNKQGANGYTF
TRBV24-1,-,-,TRBJ1-4,TGTGCCACCAGTGATGGGTTGGGAAAACTGTTTTTT,CATSDGLGKLFF
TRBV9,-,TRBD1,TRBJ2-3,TGTGCCAGCAGCGTAGAGGGACAGGGACAGTTTACGCAGTATTTT,CASSVEGQGQFTQYF
TRBV6-1,few,-,TRBJ2-7,TGTGCCAGCAGTGATTTGACCCAGAGATTCTACGAGCAGTACTTC,CASSDLTQRFYEQYF
TRBV24-1,few,-,TRBJ1-5,TGTGCCACCAGTGGCACTCATAGCAATCAGCCCCAGCATTTT,CATSGTHSNQPQHF
TRBV20-1,-,-,TRBJ2-5,TGCAGTGCTAGGGGGCAATTCCAAGAGACCCAGTACTTC,CSARGQFQETQYF
TRBV30,-,-,TRBJ1-5,TGTGCCTGGAGTGTAAGGGACGGCTTTGGCAATCAGCCCCAGCATTTT,CAWSVRDGFGNQPQHF
TRBV10-2,few,TRBD1,TRBJ1-2,TGCGCCAGCAGTGAGTCGATGCAGGGGGCAAGGAATGGCTACACCTTC,CASSESMQGARNGYTF
TRBV5-1,many,-,TRBJ1-1,TGCGCCAGCAGCGCGGGCGGGGACTTGGCTTTCTTT,CASSAGGDLAFF
TRBV11-3,few,-,TRBJ1-1,TGTGCCAGCAGCCACCAGAACACTGAAGCTTTCTTT,CASSHQNTEAFF
TRBV20-1,-,TRBD1,TRBJ1-1,TGCAGTGCTAGAGAAGGGACAGGAACTACTGAAGCTTTCTTT,CSAREGTGTTEAFF
TRBV7-6,-,-,TRBJ1-1,TGTGCCAGCAGCTTATCTCAGGATACTGAAGCTTTCTTT,CASSLSQDTEAFF
TRBV7-2,few,-,TRBJ2-2,TGTGCCAGCAGCTATGCCGGGACGGCAGTACACGGGGAGCTGTTTTTT,CASSYAGTAVHGELFF